Listed below are T cell receptor beta chains from one sample, sequenced in a study of blood T cell repertoires in COVID-19. TCRdb keeps only in-frame clones here, not all; method: immunoSEQ multiplex PCR. The profile shows approximately 190,000 clones, about 85% of them singletons. The sample comprised PBMCs or T cells enriched from blood (not recorded which). Every receptor here comes from a woman between 40 and 50 years old in a cohort exposed to, infected with or recovered from COVID-19 (not recorded which). CDR3s include the opening cysteine and the closing phenylalanine or tryptophan. The D gene is left open where the match is weak. A row's size may be missing; if present it is once, few, many or a size class.

v_call: TRBV7-2
d_call: NA
clone_size: NA
j_call: TRBJ1-6
cdr3_nt: TGTGCCAGCAGCTTACCCAATAATTCACCCCTCCACTTT
cdr3_aa: CASSLPNNSPLHF

v_call: TRBV19
d_call: TRBD1
clone_size: NA
j_call: TRBJ1-2
cdr3_nt: TGTGCCAGTAGTATAGATGGAGGACAGGGAAGGGGCTACACCTTC
cdr3_aa: CASSIDGGQGRGYTF

v_call: TRBV19
d_call: TRBD1
clone_size: NA
j_call: TRBJ1-3
cdr3_nt: TGTGCCAGTAGTAGCTCGGACAGGGCTGGAAACACCATATATTTT
cdr3_aa: CASSSSDRAGNTIYF

v_call: TRBV21-1
d_call: NA
clone_size: NA
j_call: TRBJ1-2
cdr3_nt: TGTGCCAGCAGCAAAGGTCTGCGGGGTACCAACTATGGCTACACCTTC
cdr3_aa: CASSKGLRGTNYGYTF

v_call: TRBV7-2
d_call: NA
clone_size: NA
j_call: TRBJ1-3
cdr3_nt: TGTGCCAGCAGCTCGGACGGGGTCGTTGGAAACACCATATATTTT
cdr3_aa: CASSSDGVVGNTIYF

v_call: TRBV9
d_call: NA
clone_size: NA
j_call: TRBJ2-3
cdr3_nt: TGTGCCAGCAGCGGGCCCACAGATACGCAGTATTTT
cdr3_aa: CASSGPTDTQYF

v_call: TRBV11-2
d_call: TRBD1
clone_size: NA
j_call: TRBJ1-4
cdr3_nt: TGTGCCAGCCCCCCTCGGGACAGGGGGAATGAAAAACTGTTTTTT
cdr3_aa: CASPPRDRGNEKLFF

v_call: TRBV4-1
d_call: NA
clone_size: NA
j_call: TRBJ2-7
cdr3_nt: TGCGCCAGCAGCCAGACCTGGGGGGCGTGGACAGGATCAGACGAGCAGTACTTC
cdr3_aa: CASSQTWGAWTGSDEQYF

v_call: TRBV27
d_call: NA
clone_size: NA
j_call: TRBJ1-2
cdr3_nt: TGTGCCAGCAGTTTATCGGGGGGGGACATAGATAACTATGGCTACACCTTC
cdr3_aa: CASSLSGGDIDNYGYTF

v_call: TRBV5-1
d_call: NA
clone_size: NA
j_call: TRBJ1-6
cdr3_nt: TGCGCCAGCACTACGGGGGGCTTCTATAATTCACCCCTCCACTTT
cdr3_aa: CASTTGGFYNSPLHF

v_call: TRBV5-1
d_call: TRBD1
clone_size: NA
j_call: TRBJ2-3
cdr3_nt: TGCGCCAGCAGCTTGCGCAGGGGGTGGGCAGATACGCAGTATTTT
cdr3_aa: CASSLRRGWADTQYF

v_call: TRBV9
d_call: NA
clone_size: NA
j_call: TRBJ2-3
cdr3_nt: TGTGCCAGCAGCGTAGTCAGGGACACAGATACGCAGTATTTT
cdr3_aa: CASSVVRDTDTQYF

v_call: TRBV4-1
d_call: TRBD2
clone_size: NA
j_call: TRBJ2-2
cdr3_nt: TGCGCCAGCAGCCACCATACTAGCGGGGGGCCTACATACACCGGGGAGCTGTTTTTT
cdr3_aa: CASSHHTSGGPTYTGELFF

v_call: TRBV18
d_call: TRBD1
clone_size: NA
j_call: TRBJ2-3
cdr3_nt: TGTGCCAGCTCACCCCCGGGGACAGGCTCACCCGATACGCAGTATTTT
cdr3_aa: CASSPPGTGSPDTQYF

v_call: TRBV3-1/TRBV3-2
d_call: TRBD1
clone_size: NA
j_call: TRBJ1-4
cdr3_nt: TGTGCCAGCAGCCAAGATCCAAGGACAGGGGGCGAGGTTACTGAAAAACTGTTTTTT
cdr3_aa: CASSQDPRTGGEVTEKLFF

v_call: TRBV24-1
d_call: NA
clone_size: NA
j_call: TRBJ1-2
cdr3_nt: TGTGCCACCAGTGATAACGGACATTCCACCATCTATGGCTACACCTTC
cdr3_aa: CATSDNGHSTIYGYTF

v_call: TRBV4-1
d_call: NA
clone_size: NA
j_call: TRBJ2-7
cdr3_nt: TGCGCCAGCAGCCTGGGGGCAGGGCCCGAGCAGTACTTC
cdr3_aa: CASSLGAGPEQYF

v_call: TRBV19
d_call: NA
clone_size: NA
j_call: TRBJ1-5
cdr3_nt: TGTGCCAGTAGCCCCCTAGGGCGACGGGAATTGGCTCAGCCCCAGCATTTT
cdr3_aa: CASSPLGRRELAQPQHF

v_call: TRBV14
d_call: TRBD1
clone_size: few
j_call: TRBJ1-4
cdr3_nt: TGTGCCAGCAGCCACCTGGACAGGGGAGGTGAAAAACTGTTTTTT
cdr3_aa: CASSHLDRGGEKLFF

v_call: TRBV11-2
d_call: TRBD1
clone_size: NA
j_call: TRBJ2-1
cdr3_nt: TGTGCCAGCAGCTTAGAGTTCAGGGGGCGGGATGAGCAGTTCTTC
cdr3_aa: CASSLEFRGRDEQFF

v_call: TRBV12-3/TRBV12-4
d_call: TRBD1
clone_size: NA
j_call: TRBJ1-2
cdr3_nt: TGTGCCAGCAGTCCAACGGGACAGGGAGTCTACACCTTC
cdr3_aa: CASSPTGQGVYTF

v_call: TRBV28
d_call: NA
clone_size: NA
j_call: TRBJ1-2
cdr3_nt: TGTGCCACCTCTCGACTCAGTGTCTATGGCTACACCTTC
cdr3_aa: CATSRLSVYGYTF

v_call: TRBV19
d_call: TRBD1
clone_size: NA
j_call: TRBJ2-7
cdr3_nt: TGTGCCAGTAGTGCTTGGACAGGCTACGAGCAGTACTTC
cdr3_aa: CASSAWTGYEQYF

v_call: TRBV5-6
d_call: NA
clone_size: NA
j_call: TRBJ1-1
cdr3_nt: TGTGCCAGCAGCTTTGTCAGGGACACTGAAGCTTTCTTT
cdr3_aa: CASSFVRDTEAFF

v_call: TRBV9
d_call: TRBD2
clone_size: NA
j_call: TRBJ2-1
cdr3_nt: TGTGCCAGCAGCGTAGAAGGGGACTATCTATCTGAGCAGTTCTTC
cdr3_aa: CASSVEGDYLSEQFF

v_call: TRBV27
d_call: TRBD1
clone_size: once
j_call: TRBJ1-2
cdr3_nt: TGTGCCAGCAGGGGCAGGGGGTTAGGAGGCTACACCTTC
cdr3_aa: CASRGRGLGGYTF

v_call: TRBV9
d_call: NA
clone_size: NA
j_call: TRBJ1-1
cdr3_nt: TGTGCCAGCAGAGCCTACACTGAAGCTTTCTTT
cdr3_aa: CASRAYTEAFF

v_call: TRBV5-4
d_call: NA
clone_size: NA
j_call: TRBJ2-1
cdr3_nt: TGTGCCAGCAGCCCAACCAGGAGGGGAAACTCCTACAATGAGCAGTTCTTC
cdr3_aa: CASSPTRRGNSYNEQFF

v_call: TRBV6-1
d_call: NA
clone_size: NA
j_call: TRBJ1-2
cdr3_nt: TGTGCCAGCAGTGAAATGACAGTTGGGTATGGCTACACCTTC
cdr3_aa: CASSEMTVGYGYTF

v_call: TRBV4-1
d_call: NA
clone_size: NA
j_call: TRBJ2-7
cdr3_nt: TGCGCCAGCAGCCAAGAAGAGCGGCCCAACTACGAGCAGTACTTC
cdr3_aa: CASSQEERPNYEQYF

v_call: TRBV4-3
d_call: NA
clone_size: NA
j_call: TRBJ1-2
cdr3_nt: TGCGCCAGCAGCCAAAGGTCAGGGCCCCTTAACTATGGCTACACCTTC
cdr3_aa: CASSQRSGPLNYGYTF

v_call: TRBV4-1
d_call: TRBD1
clone_size: NA
j_call: TRBJ1-6
cdr3_nt: TGCGCCAGCAGCCAAACAGGGGATAATTCACCCCTCCACTTT
cdr3_aa: CASSQTGDNSPLHF

v_call: TRBV14
d_call: TRBD1
clone_size: NA
j_call: TRBJ1-2
cdr3_nt: TGTGCCAGCAGCCAGGCTGGACAGGGCTTTGGCTACACCTTC
cdr3_aa: CASSQAGQGFGYTF

v_call: TRBV19
d_call: NA
clone_size: NA
j_call: TRBJ1-1
cdr3_nt: TGTGCCAGTCAGGATACGGGAATAACTGAAGCTTTCTTT
cdr3_aa: CASQDTGITEAFF

v_call: TRBV4-1
d_call: TRBD2
clone_size: NA
j_call: TRBJ2-3
cdr3_nt: TGCGCCAGCAGCCTGACTAGCGGTCAGGGAAAAGGAGATACGCAGTATTTT
cdr3_aa: CASSLTSGQGKGDTQYF

v_call: TRBV3-1/TRBV3-2
d_call: TRBD1
clone_size: NA
j_call: TRBJ1-2
cdr3_nt: TGTGCCAGCAGCCAAACAGGGGGCTATGGCTACACCTTC
cdr3_aa: CASSQTGGYGYTF

v_call: TRBV12-3/TRBV12-4
d_call: TRBD2
clone_size: NA
j_call: TRBJ2-5
cdr3_nt: TGTGCCAGCAGCGTCGGGGGGTCGGAGACCCAGTACTTC
cdr3_aa: CASSVGGSETQYF

v_call: TRBV6-1
d_call: TRBD2
clone_size: NA
j_call: TRBJ2-2
cdr3_nt: TGTGCCAGCAGTGAAGTTAGCGGGATATCCGGGGAGCTGTTTTTT
cdr3_aa: CASSEVSGISGELFF

v_call: TRBV27
d_call: NA
clone_size: NA
j_call: TRBJ2-7
cdr3_nt: TGTGCCAGCAGTTTGTTGGGAGGCAGCGGCTACGAGCAGTACTTC
cdr3_aa: CASSLLGGSGYEQYF

v_call: TRBV30
d_call: NA
clone_size: NA
j_call: TRBJ1-5
cdr3_nt: TGTGCCTGGAGCCCCGGACAGAGCAATCAGCCCCAGCATTTT
cdr3_aa: CAWSPGQSNQPQHF

v_call: TRBV28
d_call: NA
clone_size: NA
j_call: TRBJ1-2
cdr3_nt: TGTGCCAGCAGTTTATGGGGGCAGGGGTCTGGCTACACCTTC
cdr3_aa: CASSLWGQGSGYTF

v_call: TRBV5-1
d_call: NA
clone_size: once
j_call: TRBJ1-4
cdr3_nt: TGCGCCAGCAGCCGAACGCCAGGGGCTAATGAAAAACTGTTTTTT
cdr3_aa: CASSRTPGANEKLFF

v_call: TRBV9
d_call: TRBD1
clone_size: NA
j_call: TRBJ1-3
cdr3_nt: TGTGCCAGCAGCCTACAGGGGAACTCTGGAAACACCATATATTTT
cdr3_aa: CASSLQGNSGNTIYF

v_call: TRBV6-2/TRBV6-3
d_call: TRBD2
clone_size: NA
j_call: TRBJ2-1
cdr3_nt: TGTGCCAGCAGTTCAGCGGGGGATTACAATGAGCAGTTCTTC
cdr3_aa: CASSSAGDYNEQFF

v_call: TRBV7-2
d_call: NA
clone_size: NA
j_call: TRBJ2-1
cdr3_nt: TGTGCCAGCAGCCTGGCATACAATGAGCAGTTCTTC
cdr3_aa: CASSLAYNEQFF

v_call: TRBV3-1/TRBV3-2
d_call: TRBD2
clone_size: NA
j_call: TRBJ2-7
cdr3_nt: TGTGCCAGCAGCCAACGGCTAGCGGGGATCTACGAGCAGTACTTC
cdr3_aa: CASSQRLAGIYEQYF